The 25 T cell receptor beta chains in this list originate from one sample, sequenced in a study of T cells in Graves' hyperthyroidism and ophthalmopathy. Amplified TCR beta CDR3 regions derived from RNA transcripts. Carried out on the TCR CDR3, a first-round RT-PCR used the HTBI primer set. A single record per CDR3 protein comes from TCRdb applying MiXCR to the multiplex PCR reads. The sample includes more than 500,000 distinct CDR3 sequences, 12% to 15% of them seen just once. Material: blood. The receptors were sampled from a woman aged 40-49 years with Graves' hyperthyroidism.

This clonotype showed up just a few times. A single base separates this from a much larger clone, so it may be a read error. This chain joins TRBV28 and TRBJ2-1, with D hard to call. V shed 5 bases and J shed 6 bases, with 5 bases lying between them. CDR3 length: 11 residues. Per the germline V gene, CDR1 is MDHEN and CDR2 is SYDVKM. In DNA form, the CDR3 reads TGTGCCAGCAGTCGATTCAATGAGCAGTTCTTC. The encoded protein is CASSRFNEQFF.

As for this clonotype: This clone may be a read error of a much larger clone one base away. The chain uses TRBV11-1 and TRBJ2-4; possible D gene TRBD2, 5 bases. The CDR3 consists of 13 residues. Germline lookup yields CDR1 SGHAT and CDR2 FQDESV (reference sequence). Trimming took 5 bases from V and 6 from J, leaving 11 bases between them. The DNA of the CDR3 is TGTGCCAGCAGCCATGTAGAGGGAAACATTCAGTACTTC. Translated, it gives CASSHVEGNIQYF.

The genes are TRBV5-1 and TRBJ1-4, with D perhaps TRBD1 (6 bases). Between the trimmed V and J ends, which lost 0 bases and 7 bases, there was a span of 13 bases. The CDR3 extends over 15 amino acids. Looked up from germline, CDR1 is SGHRS and CDR2 is YFSETQ. CDR3 in amino acids: CASSLVTGVGEKLFF. The DNA of the CDR3 is TGCGCCAGCAGCTTGGTGACAGGAGTGGGTGAAAAACTGTTTTTT.

This clonotype came up many times. The chain is built from TRBV18 and TRBJ1-1, with TRBD1 matching 7 bases. In germline, CDR1 is KGHSH, CDR2 LQKENI. J lost 2 bases, V lost 3 bases, and 6 bases had no gene match. This CDR3 is 15 amino acids long. The DNA for the CDR3 is TGTGCCAGCTCACCGCAAACAGGGGTTAACACTGAAGCTTTCTTT. It codes for CASSPQTGVNTEAFF.

There are a few counts of this clonotype. A much larger clone lies a single base off, so this may be a read error. The chain uses TRBV20-1 and TRBJ1-5; 7 bases agree with TRBD1. CDR3 length equals 19 residues. V lost 1 base to trimming and J lost 0 bases; unmatched junction nucleotides: 15. Germline V gene data show CDR1 as DFQATT and CDR2 as SNEGSKA (reference sequence). The CDR3 here is CSARVRGDGDRSSNQPQHF. The CDR3, as DNA: TGCAGTGCTAGAGTACGCGGGGACGGGGACAGATCTAGCAATCAGCCCCAGCATTTT.

This clonotype was seen many times. The chain employs TRBV3-1 and TRBJ1-2; D unresolved. Trimming cost V 4 bases and J 7 bases, with 10 bases left between them. CDR1 LGHDT and CDR2 YNNKEL come from the germline V gene (reference sequence). This CDR3 spans 12 amino acids. This chain's CDR3 is CASSLQASGYTF. The CDR3 DNA follows: TGTGCCAGCAGCCTCCAAGCCTCTGGCTACACCTTC.

This clonotype was seen many times. The rearrangement links TRBV29-1 to TRBJ1-1, with D tentatively TRBD1 (6 bases). Germline V gene sequence: CDR1 SQVTM, CDR2 ANQGSEA. Deletions cut 2 bases from V and 4 bases from J, with 11 bases between. The CDR3 is 13 amino acids. The CDR3 reads CSVEPTGTTEAFF. The CDR3 region has the DNA TGCAGCGTTGAACCGACAGGTACCACTGAAGCTTTCTTT.

This clonotype was seen at least ten times. Here the CDR3 DNA reads TGTGCCAGCAGTTTAAAACAGCGGATAGGCACAGATACGCAGTATTTT. It translates to CASSLKQRIGTDTQYF. The chain links TRBV28 to TRBJ2-3, with a weak D call TRBD2 (5 bases). Germline CDR1 reads MDHEN; CDR2 reads SYDVKM. Trimming took 2 bases from V and 1 from J, leaving 13 bases between them. The CDR3 runs to 16 residues.

This clonotype appeared many times. The CDR3 DNA reads TGCAGCGTTGAGCGGCAGGGGACTGAGCAGTTCTTC. Its protein product is CSVERQGTEQFF. The chain combines TRBV29-1 with TRBJ2-1; D might be TRBD1 (6 bases). The CDR3 sequence is 12 residues long. Trimming cost V 3 bases and J 9 bases, with 12 bases left between them. Germline V CDR1 and CDR2: SQVTM, ANQGSEA.

This clonotype was counted only a few times. Compared with germline, one end of the junction differs, possibly owing to a read error. The chain uses TRBV3-1 and TRBJ2-2, with D unresolved. The germline V gene encodes CDR1 LGHDT and CDR2 YNNKEL (reference sequence). The CDR3 consists of 13 residues. The CDR3 loop reads CVSSQVEAGELFF. CDR3 coding DNA: TGTGTCAGCAGCCAAGTTGAGGCCGGGGAGCTGTTTTTT.

The genes are TRBV29-1 and TRBJ1-2; weak D call: TRBD1 (5 bases). V gave up 7 bases and J gave up 5 bases, with 11 bases separating them. The CDR3 sequence is 11 residues long. CDR1 is SQVTM, CDR2 ANQGSEA, per germline. The CDR3 sequence: CSAHSGYGYTF. Written as DNA, the CDR3 is TGCAGCGCTCATTCAGGGTATGGCTACACCTTC.

This clonotype occurred a few times. The chain links TRBV20-1 to TRBJ2-6; possibly TRBD1 for D (5 bases). Trimming took off 6 bases at V and 0 bases at J, with 18 bases between the two ends. This CDR3 is 17 amino acids long. The germline V gene has CDR1 DFQATT and CDR2 SNEGSKA (reference sequence). The CDR3 sequence: CSAQGNRKISGANVLTF. The CDR3 DNA follows: TGCAGTGCCCAGGGAAACAGGAAAATCTCTGGGGCCAACGTCCTGACTTTC.

The chain carries TRBV12-3 or TRBV12-4 and TRBJ1-5; the D gene is possibly TRBD1 (5 bases). The CDR3 length is 17 residues. Between the trimmed V and J ends, which lost 3 bases and 1 base, there was a span of 16 bases. The CDR3 reads CASSLEGWGRSNQPQHF. The CDR3 region has the DNA TGTGCCAGCAGTTTGGAGGGATGGGGCAGGAGCAATCAGCCCCAGCATTTT.

This clonotype appeared many times. The V and J genes are TRBV6-1 and TRBJ2-5; 8 bases are shared with TRBD2. V shed 5 bases and J 10 bases; nucleotides not matched to a gene: 6. This CDR3 comprises 12 residues. CDR1 is MNHNS, CDR2 SASEGT, per germline. Written as DNA, the CDR3 is TGTGCCAGCAGTTCTCCCCGGGAGGGCCAGTACTTC. Protein sequence: CASSSPREGQYF.

This clonotype was observed at least ten times. The chain carries TRBV5-8 and TRBJ2-1; 13 bases fit TRBD2. The V and J ends lost 4 bases and 9 bases, in that order; junction bases with no gene match: 13. Per germline, CDR1 SGHTS and CDR2 YDEGEE. The length of the CDR3 is 17 residues. The CDR3 protein is CASSGPGLAGWMGEQFF. CDR3 DNA: TGTGCCAGCAGCGGACCGGGACTAGCGGGGTGGATGGGTGAGCAGTTCTTC.

V usage is TRBV20-1 and J usage is TRBJ2-2; D gene uncertain. With 3 bases removed from V and 2 bases from J, the gap between germline ends came to 7 bases. This CDR3 has 13 residues. Germline V CDR1 and CDR2: DFQATT, SNEGSKA (reference sequence). The CDR3 nucleotides are TGCAGTGCTAGTCTCCTAAACACCGGGGAGCTGTTTTTT. Its translation is CSASLLNTGELFF.

This clonotype occurred a few times. The V and J genes are TRBV15 and TRBJ2-3, with 12 positions matching TRBD2. This CDR3 spans 18 amino acids. Germline values: CDR1 LNHNV, CDR2 YYDKDF (reference sequence). Trimming removed 0 bases from V and 2 bases from J; junction bases left unmatched: 6. The CDR3 reads CATSRDWLAGGLTDTQYF. CDR3 nucleotides: TGTGCCACCAGCAGAGACTGGCTAGCGGGAGGGCTCACAGATACGCAGTATTTT.

This clonotype was seen many times. The genes are TRBV6-1 and TRBJ2-6; 12 nucleotides align to TRBD1. Germline V gene sequence: CDR1 MNHNS, CDR2 SASEGT. The trim removed 5 bases at V and 4 bases at J, leaving 12 bases unmatched. The CDR3 consists of 19 residues. The CDR3 region is CASSPPPGQGAPGANVLTF. CDR3 bases: TGTGCCAGCAGTCCACCCCCGGGACAGGGGGCGCCGGGGGCCAACGTCCTGACTTTC.

This clonotype was recorded at least ten times. This sequence joins TRBV12-3 or TRBV12-4 and TRBJ1-4; D is ambiguous. This CDR3 comprises 14 residues. Trimming shortened V by 0 bases and J by 8 bases, and 10 bases separated the two germline ends. CDR3 sequence reads: CASSLASSEEKLFF. CDR3 nucleotide sequence: TGTGCCAGCAGTTTAGCAAGTTCGGAAGAAAAACTGTTTTTT.

This clonotype was detected many times. This sequence joins TRBV28 and TRBJ1-5; the D gene is possibly TRBD1 (5 bases). Per germline, CDR1 MDHEN and CDR2 SYDVKM. This CDR3 has 14 amino acids. Trimming removed 3 bases from V and 6 bases from J, with 12 bases in between. This CDR3 reads CASSFAGPTQPQHF. The CDR3 region has the DNA TGTGCCAGCAGTTTCGCAGGGCCAACTCAGCCCCAGCATTTT.

In this sample, this clonotype turned up a few times. This could be a read error, since a much larger clone is one nucleotide away. The CDR3 here is CASSSPMDTEAFF. CDR3 DNA: TGTGCCAGCAGTTCCCCAATGGACACTGAAGCTTTCTTT. The rearrangement uses TRBV28 and TRBJ1-1; D not certain. Germline V gene sequence: CDR1 MDHEN, CDR2 SYDVKM. Trimming left V 4 bases short and J 3 bases short, with 9 bases between. The CDR3 covers 13 residues.

This sequence joins TRBV3-1 and TRBJ2-1, with 12 bases lining up with TRBD2. The V gene end was trimmed by 4 bases and the J gene end by 7 bases; junction bases not matched to a gene: 8. Germline loops: CDR1 LGHDT, CDR2 YNNKEL (reference sequence). The CDR3 is made up of 16 amino acids. For the CDR3, the DNA is TGTGCCAGCAGCCGGCTAGCGGGAGGGCCGGGAAATGAGCAGTTCTTC. Protein sequence: CASSRLAGGPGNEQFF.

This clonotype showed up just a few times. This chain links TRBV12-3 or TRBV12-4 with TRBJ2-3, with 7 bases aligning to TRBD2. Trimming took 6 bases from V and 5 from J; bases not matched to a gene: 11. This CDR3 region has 15 residues. The chain's CDR3 is CASSPTGTTIDTQYF. For the CDR3, the DNA is TGTGCCAGCAGCCCCACCGGGACTACGATAGATACGCAGTATTTT.

In its sample, this clonotype was seen many times. The chain is built from TRBV3-1 and TRBJ2-2; D possibly uses TRBD1 or TRBD2 (5 bases each). Germline CDR1 LGHDT, CDR2 YNNKEL (reference sequence). There are 14 residues in the CDR3. V lost 5 bases, J lost 4 bases, and 11 bases lay in between. CDR3 region: CASSLGPATGELFF. The CDR3 nucleotides are TGTGCCAGCAGCTTGGGACCCGCCACCGGGGAGCTGTTTTTT.

This clonotype was observed a handful of times. The chain uses TRBV20-1 and TRBJ2-5; 11 positions agree with TRBD2. V was pared by 0 bases and J by 5 bases, with 8 bases of the junction left unmatched. There are 16 residues in the CDR3. Germline CDR1 reads DFQATT; CDR2 reads SNEGSKA (reference sequence). The CDR3 sequence is CSARDWLAGGTETQYF. In nucleotides, the CDR3 is TGCAGTGCTAGAGATTGGCTAGCGGGAGGTACTGAGACCCAGTACTTC.